This T cell receptor (beta chain) originates from a study of Graves' ophthalmopathy and Graves' hyperthyroidism. The overall study: Hyperthyroidism qualified as stable when ophthalmopathy did not develop within 18 months of follow-up.

This clonotype was seen at least ten times. Its antigen is currently unknown. Transcripts of RNA were the source for amplifying TCR beta CDR3 regions. RT-PCR in the first round used HTBI primers; a second-round multiplex PCR followed. In TCRdb, the multiplex PCR reads were re-called with MiXCR into one record per CDR3 protein. The data contain about 600,000 distinct CDR3 sequences, less than 40% of them singletons. Study results and caveats: With around 88% sensitivity and around 80% specificity, a 13-signature model separated ophthalmopathy from stable hyperthyroidism. Predictions made by the model for ophthalmopathy progression reached roughly 71% sensitivity and about 72% specificity. Detection in blood was also observed for most expanded thyroid clonotypes above 0.001 frequency.

The CDR3 runs to 13 residues. V was trimmed by 0 bases and J by 6 bases, leaving 9 bases between them. CDR1 and CDR2 from the germline V gene are SGDLS and YYNGEE. Specimen: peripheral blood or thyroid tissue (not recorded which). The chain couples TRBV9 to TRBJ1-2; D unresolved. This receptor was taken from an adult man with Graves' hyperthyroidism. The CDR3 DNA reads as TGTGCCAGCAGCGTAGCAGAAAAAGATGGCTACACCTTC. This sequence encodes CASSVAEKDGYTF.